This TCR beta chain is from a study of blood T cell repertoires in COVID-19. V lost 4 bases to trimming and J lost 2 bases, with 16 bases between them. CDR1 and CDR2 (germline): SQVTM, ANQGSEA. This CDR3 is 15 amino acids long. Sequenced by immunoSEQ multiplex PCR; TCRdb stores in-frame clones only, minus some. The profile covers 350,000 or so clones, with around 90% appearing a single time and about 7% taken by the ten largest. This rearrangement joins TRBV29-1 to TRBJ2-3; unclear D gene. Sequenced material: peripheral blood. This sequence originates from a man between 18 and 35 years old with active or convalescent COVID-19. The CDR3 region is CSVGSPGDFTDTQYF. The DNA for the CDR3 is TGCAGCGTTGGAAGCCCCGGAGACTTCACAGATACGCAGTATTTT.